A selection of T cell receptor beta chains follows, all from one sample in a study of T-cell memory formation after mild COVID-19. TCRdb itself ran the 5' RACE reads through MiXCR, one entry per CDR3 protein. The table shows 450,000 to 650,000 distinct CDR3 sequences, with 15% to 20% occurring only once. Material: PBMCs or a T cell subset sorted from them (not recorded which). All receptors derive from an adult woman who had mild COVID-19 (a few samples of this study predate the infection). Cell type and time point are not known. The CDR3 runs from the conserved cysteine through the conserved F or W.

v_call: TRBV5-8; cdr3_aa: CASSLGHRTSYEQYF
v_call: TRBV15; cdr3_aa: CATSSRTSGRARDTQYF
v_call: TRBV19; cdr3_aa: CASSIRGNQPQHF
v_call: TRBV14; cdr3_aa: CASSASPKTQYF
v_call: TRBV7-8; cdr3_aa: CASSSIPGTSGGETQYF
v_call: TRBV7-9; cdr3_aa: CASSNAGTGTDTQYF
v_call: TRBV7-9; cdr3_aa: CASRGLAGLGGEQFF
v_call: TRBV19; cdr3_aa: CASSIAGAQTQYF
v_call: TRBV20-1; cdr3_aa: CSAKRGQRNTEAFF
v_call: TRBV12-3/TRBV12-4; cdr3_aa: CASRRGAQPQHF
v_call: TRBV12-3/TRBV12-4; cdr3_aa: CASSIGTNPYEQYF
v_call: TRBV20-1; cdr3_aa: CSADQFSGSLTDTQYF
v_call: TRBV27; cdr3_aa: CASSLSDFRGRGTEAFF
v_call: TRBV18; cdr3_aa: CASSQIETQYF
v_call: TRBV6-4; cdr3_aa: CASRPGTGNTGELFF
v_call: TRBV5-1; cdr3_aa: CASSFDRGESEQYF
v_call: TRBV12-3/TRBV12-4; cdr3_aa: CASSPSGATYEQYF
v_call: TRBV20-1; cdr3_aa: CSARDQWRSGAGYEQYF
v_call: TRBV6-1; cdr3_aa: CASSEGGIHSMDYGYTF
v_call: TRBV7-2; cdr3_aa: CASSRWGEGETQYF
v_call: TRBV3-1; cdr3_aa: CASSQVSRGRGGYTF
v_call: TRBV12-3/TRBV12-4; cdr3_aa: CASGRTGNQPQHF
v_call: TRBV7-9; cdr3_aa: CASSSPTSGRAWEDTQYF
v_call: TRBV2; cdr3_aa: CASSDPTKYGYTF
v_call: TRBV5-6; cdr3_aa: CASSLIPESSYEQYF
v_call: TRBV4-1; cdr3_aa: CASSQEWLQPQHF
v_call: TRBV2; cdr3_aa: CASSGGTGNSPLHF
v_call: TRBV20-1; cdr3_aa: CSARWGGGRTEAFF
v_call: TRBV14; cdr3_aa: CASSQVGYTEQFF
v_call: TRBV7-3; cdr3_aa: CASSPGQGMVYEQYF
v_call: TRBV6-5; cdr3_aa: CASRSDREEQYF
v_call: TRBV9; cdr3_aa: CASSVGQETQYF
v_call: TRBV10-3; cdr3_aa: CAISESSEGASAEAFF
v_call: TRBV11-3; cdr3_aa: CASRLRGKDNEQFF
v_call: TRBV15; cdr3_aa: CATSRDDRGRQPQHF
v_call: TRBV6-6; cdr3_aa: CASRGTGNKGEAFF
v_call: TRBV25-1; cdr3_aa: CASSEYGKGKEKLFF
v_call: TRBV19; cdr3_aa: CASSISRKRGNQPQHF
v_call: TRBV24-1; cdr3_aa: CATSDLQGGTGELFF
v_call: TRBV7-3; cdr3_aa: CASSLSGTAGNTIYF
v_call: TRBV6-6; cdr3_aa: CASSYGAGSRGRTDTQYF